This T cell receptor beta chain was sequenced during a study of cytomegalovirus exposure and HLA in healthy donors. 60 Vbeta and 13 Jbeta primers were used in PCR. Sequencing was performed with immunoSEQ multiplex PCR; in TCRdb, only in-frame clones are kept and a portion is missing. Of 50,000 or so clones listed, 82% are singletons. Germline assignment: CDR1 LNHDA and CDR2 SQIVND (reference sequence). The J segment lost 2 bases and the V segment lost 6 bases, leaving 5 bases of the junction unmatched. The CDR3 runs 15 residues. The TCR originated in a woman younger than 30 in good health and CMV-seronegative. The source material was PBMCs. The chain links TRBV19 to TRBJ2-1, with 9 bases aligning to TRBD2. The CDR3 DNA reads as TGTGCCAGTAGCCCGACTAGCGGAACCTACAATGAGCAGTTCTTC. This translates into CASSPTSGTYNEQFF.